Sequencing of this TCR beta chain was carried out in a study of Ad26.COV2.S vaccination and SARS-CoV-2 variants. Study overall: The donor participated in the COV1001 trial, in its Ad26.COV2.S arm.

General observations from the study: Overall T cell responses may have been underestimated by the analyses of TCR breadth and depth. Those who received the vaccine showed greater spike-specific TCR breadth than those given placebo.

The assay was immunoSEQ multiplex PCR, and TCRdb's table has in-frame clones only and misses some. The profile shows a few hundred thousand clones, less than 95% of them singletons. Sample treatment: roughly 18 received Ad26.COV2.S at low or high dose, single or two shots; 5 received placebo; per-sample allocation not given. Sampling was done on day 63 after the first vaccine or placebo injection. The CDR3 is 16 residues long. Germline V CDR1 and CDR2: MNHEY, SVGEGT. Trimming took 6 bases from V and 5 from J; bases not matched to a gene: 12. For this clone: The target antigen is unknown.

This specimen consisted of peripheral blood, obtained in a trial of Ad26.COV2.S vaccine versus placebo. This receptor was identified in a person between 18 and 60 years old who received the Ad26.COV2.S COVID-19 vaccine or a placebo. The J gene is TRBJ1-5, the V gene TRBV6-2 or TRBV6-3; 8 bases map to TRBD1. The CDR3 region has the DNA TGTGCCAGCAGCATAATTCCTCGGGACAGGCATCAGCCCCAGCATTTT. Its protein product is CASSIIPRDRHQPQHF.